This TCR beta chain stems from a study of PD-L1 blockade in urothelial cancer. Study details: The patients first took atezolizumab around 2014, receiving 1,200 mg intravenously every 3 weeks. Once treatment had started, blood was analyzed at 3 weeks (second dose) and again at 6 weeks.

TCRdb keeps only in-frame clones here, not all; method: immunoSEQ multiplex PCR. The table records 100,000 to 150,000 clones, roughly 88% of them present only once. As for time point: peripheral blood 6 weeks after treatment start. Each patient's cancer was a locally advanced or metastatic urothelial carcinoma. Patients yielded 1 to 8 samples each, pretreatment and on-treatment. The sample here was PBMCs, taken around atezolizumab (anti-PD-L1) treatment. The receptor was isolated from a man aged 50 or older with urothelial cancer.

CDR3 amino acids: CSAREDNEAFF. In nucleotides, the CDR3 is TGCAGTGCTAGAGAAGACAATGAAGCTTTCTTT. The chain combines TRBV20-1 with TRBJ1-1; D remains ambiguous. Germline CDR1 DFQATT, CDR2 SNEGSKA (reference sequence). This CDR3 spans 11 amino acids. Trimming stripped 0 bases from V and 7 bases from J, with 6 bases between.